This T cell receptor (beta chain) was sequenced in a study of breast tumors, draining lymph nodes, adjacent tissues. Germline V lookup: CDR1 SGHTA, CDR2 FQGNSA. This CDR3 has 14 amino acids. V lost 5 bases to trimming and J lost 0 bases; unmatched junction nucleotides: 4. The lymph nodes were axillary draining lymph nodes from breast cancer patients. This clonotype was detected ten times or more. TCRdb re-called the multiplex PCR reads through MiXCR, storing one row per CDR3 protein. The data contain some 140,000 distinct CDR3 sequences, 20% to 25% of them singletons. The chain joins TRBV7-2 to TRBJ2-7, with 7 bases identical to TRBD1. Material for sequencing was axillary lymph node tissue. This TCR came from a female donor with breast cancer. Some clones in this sample may be carry-over from other donors' samples. CDR3 nucleotides: TGTGCCAGCAGCCTGGACAGGAACTCCTACGAGCAGTACTTC. Translating gives CASSLDRNSYEQYF.